This T cell receptor (beta chain) emerged from a study of human T cells and chemical hapten exposure. This clonotype was counted only a few times. Trimming stripped 0 bases from V and 6 bases from J, with 6 bases between. The CDR3 loop spans 13 amino acids. The germline CDR1 and CDR2 sequences are LNHNV and YYDKDF (reference sequence). Sample time point: pre-sensitization, week 0. Documented treatment: therapeutic diphenylcyclopropenone sensitization with weekly scalp DPC. TCRdb re-called the RACE reads with MiXCR, one entry per CDR3 protein. The data hold 350,000 to 450,000 distinct CDR3 sequences, with less than 6.5% observed a single time.

This chain uses TRBV15 with TRBJ2-1; D is unclear. The sample in question was whole blood, obtained in connection with sensitization to the hapten diphenylcyclopropenone (DPC). The receptor was isolated from a woman aged 50 to 60 with alopecia areata. Some clones in this sample may be carry-over from other donors' samples. CDR3 DNA sequence: TGTGCCACCAGCAGAGATTGGAGCAATGAGCAGTTCTTC. It translates to CATSRDWSNEQFF. Together with reference TRBV15 and TRBJ2-1, the CDR3 gives the full variable domain: DAMVIQNPRYQVTQFGKPVTLSCSQTLNHNVMYWYQQKSSQAPKLLFHYYDKDFNNEADTPDNFQSRRPNTSFCFLDIRSPGLGDTAMYLCATSRDWSNEQFFGPGTRLTVL.